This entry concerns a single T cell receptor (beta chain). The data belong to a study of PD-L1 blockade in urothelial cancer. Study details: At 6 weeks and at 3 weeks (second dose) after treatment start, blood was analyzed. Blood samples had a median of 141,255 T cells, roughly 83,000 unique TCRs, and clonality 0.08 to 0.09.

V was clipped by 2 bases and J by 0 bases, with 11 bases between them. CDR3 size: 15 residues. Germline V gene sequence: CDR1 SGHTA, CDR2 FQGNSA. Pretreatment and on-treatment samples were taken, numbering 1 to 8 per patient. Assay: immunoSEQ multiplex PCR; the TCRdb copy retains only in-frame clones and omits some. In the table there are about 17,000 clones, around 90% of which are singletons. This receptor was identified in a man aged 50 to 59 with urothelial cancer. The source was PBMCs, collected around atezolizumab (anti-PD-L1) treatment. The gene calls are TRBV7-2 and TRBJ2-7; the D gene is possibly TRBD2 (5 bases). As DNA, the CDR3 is TGTGCCAGCAGCTTAAGCGGTGAGAGCTCCTACGAGCAGTACTTC. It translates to CASSLSGESSYEQYF.